Listed below are T cell receptor beta chains from one sample, sequenced in a study of Ad26.COV2.S vaccination and SARS-CoV-2 variants. Some clones are missing from TCRdb's copy, which holds only in-frame ones; the method was immunoSEQ multiplex PCR. The profile shows under 250,000 clones, around nine tenths of them singletons. The specimen comprised peripheral blood, sampled in a trial of Ad26.COV2.S vaccine versus placebo. The receptors were gathered from a person between 18 and 65 years old who received the Ad26.COV2.S COVID-19 vaccine or a placebo. CDR3s include the opening cysteine and the closing phenylalanine or tryptophan. The D gene is left open where the match is weak. Size tells how often a clone was seen (once, few, many) or the class of an expanded clone, and some rows leave it out.

D gene	J gene	V gene	clone size	CDR3 DNA	CDR3 protein
.	TRBJ2-3	TRBV14	.	TGTGCCAGCAGCCAAGATCTCGGGGGCCGCACAGATACGCAGTATTTT	CASSQDLGGRTDTQYF
.	TRBJ1-1	TRBV11-1	.	TGTGCCAGCAGCTCCAGGGAGTATGACACTGAAGCTTTCTTT	CASSSREYDTEAFF
TRBD1	TRBJ1-1	TRBV5-1	.	TGCGCCAGCAGCCCCTGGACAGGGGGCCGTAAGAACACTGAAGCTTTCTTT	CASSPWTGGRKNTEAFF
.	TRBJ1-1	TRBV4-2	.	TGTGCCAGCACCCAAAACACTGAAGCTTTCTTT	CASTQNTEAFF
TRBD2	TRBJ2-3	TRBV7-3	few	TGTGCCAGCTCATCTAGCGGGGGGCCACAGATCACAGATACGCAGTATTTT	CASSSSGGPQITDTQYF
.	TRBJ2-2	TRBV18	.	TGTGCCAGCTCACCACGGCAGAACACCGGGGAGCTGTTTTTT	CASSPRQNTGELFF
.	TRBJ1-1	TRBV29-1	.	TGCAGCGTTGAACGGTCCCCGAACACTGAAGCTTTCTTT	CSVERSPNTEAFF
.	TRBJ1-5	TRBV6-5	.	TGTGCCAGCAGTTACTCGGGTAGCAATCAGCCCCAGCATTTT	CASSYSGSNQPQHF
.	TRBJ2-7	TRBV6-2/TRBV6-3	.	TGTGCCAGCACCCCCGACCGAGTTTCCTACGAGCAGTACTTC	CASTPDRVSYEQYF
TRBD2	TRBJ2-5	TRBV2	.	TGTGCCAGCAAAAGTAGCGGGAGTGGGGAGACCCAGTACTTC	CASKSSGSGETQYF
.	TRBJ2-7	TRBV5-1	.	TGCGCCAGCAGCTTGGCCCTGTCAGGCCGATCCTACGAGCAGTACTTC	CASSLALSGRSYEQYF
.	TRBJ2-7	TRBV16	.	TGTGCCAGCAGCCATAAAGAGTGGGGGGCTAGCTTTACCTACGAGCAGTACTTC	CASSHKEWGASFTYEQYF
.	TRBJ1-5	TRBV18	.	TGTGCCAGCTCACCACGTCAGGGGACGAATCAGCCCCAGCATTTT	CASSPRQGTNQPQHF
TRBD1	TRBJ2-2	TRBV29-1	.	TGCAGCGTGTACCAACGGAGACAGGGCCTCGGGGAGCTGTTTTTT	CSVYQRRQGLGELFF
.	TRBJ1-1	TRBV28	.	TGTGCCAGCAAAGGGCCGCTGAACACTGAAGCTTTCTTT	CASKGPLNTEAFF
.	TRBJ1-6	TRBV25-1	.	TGTGCCAGCAGTGAAGGTCAGACTTCTAATTCACCCCTCCACTTT	CASSEGQTSNSPLHF
TRBD2	TRBJ2-1	TRBV3-1/TRBV3-2	once	TGTGCCAGCAGCCAAGGGCGGGGGTCCTACAATGAGCAGTTCTTC	CASSQGRGSYNEQFF
.	TRBJ1-3	TRBV7-2	.	TGTGCCAGCAGCTTAGGCAGGGCTAACTCTGGAAACACCATATATTTT	CASSLGRANSGNTIYF
TRBD2	TRBJ2-7	TRBV7-3	.	TGTGCCAGCAGCTTAGCGGGGGGGTACGAGCAGTACTTC	CASSLAGGYEQYF
.	TRBJ1-5	TRBV4-2	many	TGTGCCAGCAGCCAAGATCAAGGGGGAGGTCAGCCCCAGCATTTT	CASSQDQGGGQPQHF
.	TRBJ2-3	TRBV6-2/TRBV6-3	.	TGTGCCAGCAGTCCGAGCACAGATACGCAGTATTTT	CASSPSTDTQYF
.	TRBJ1-2	TRBV5-1	.	TGCGCCAGCAGCTTGATTCCAGGCAGGGGCGATGGCTACACCTTC	CASSLIPGRGDGYTF
.	TRBJ2-7	TRBV6-2/TRBV6-3	.	TGTGCCAGCAGTTACTCCCGCTCCTACGAGCAGTACTTC	CASSYSRSYEQYF
.	TRBJ1-1	TRBV19	.	TGTGCCAGTAGTATAGATCGGAGAGGGGGAACTTTCTTT	CASSIDRRGGTFF
TRBD1	TRBJ1-2	TRBV4-1	.	TGCGCCAGCAGCCACCTGATGACAGGGGAAACTAACTATGGCTACACCTTC	CASSHLMTGETNYGYTF
.	TRBJ2-5	TRBV12-3/TRBV12-4	.	TGTGCCAGCAGTGGAGGAATTAAGGCCCAGTACTTC	CASSGGIKAQYF
TRBD1	TRBJ1-6	TRBV7-2	.	TGTGCCAGCAGCGATGCAGGGGGACGATATAATTCACCCCTCCACTTT	CASSDAGGRYNSPLHF
TRBD1	TRBJ2-3	TRBV11-2	.	TGTGCCAGCAGCTTCACGACAGGGGGCACAGATACGCAGTATTTT	CASSFTTGGTDTQYF
TRBD2	TRBJ2-3	TRBV11-2	.	TGTGCCAGCAGCGCAGGACTAGCGGGCTCAGATACGCAGTATTTT	CASSAGLAGSDTQYF
TRBD2	TRBJ2-1	TRBV11-2	.	TGTGCCAGCAGCTTAGGGCGGGGGGAGAGCTCCTACAATGAGCAGTTCTTC	CASSLGRGESSYNEQFF
.	TRBJ1-1	TRBV19	few	TGTGCCAGTATAATGGGGCATGAAGCTTTCTTT	CASIMGHEAFF